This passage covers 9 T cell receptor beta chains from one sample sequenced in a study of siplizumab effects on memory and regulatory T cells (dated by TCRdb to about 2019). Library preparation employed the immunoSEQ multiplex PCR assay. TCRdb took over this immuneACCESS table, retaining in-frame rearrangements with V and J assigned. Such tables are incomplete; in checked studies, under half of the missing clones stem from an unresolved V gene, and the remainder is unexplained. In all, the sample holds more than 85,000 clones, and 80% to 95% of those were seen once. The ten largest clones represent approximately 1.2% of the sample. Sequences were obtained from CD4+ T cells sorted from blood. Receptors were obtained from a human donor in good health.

The CDR3 sequence is CASSWGPSGDEQFF. CDR3 bases: TGCGCCAGCAGCTGGGGACCGTCCGGAGATGAGCAGTTCTTC. The chain combines TRBV5-1 with TRBJ2-1; D may correspond to TRBD1 or TRBD2 (5 bases each). This CDR3 has 14 residues. Trimming removed 3 bases at V and 8 bases at J, with 15 bases between. Germline CDR1 SGHRS, CDR2 YFSETQ.

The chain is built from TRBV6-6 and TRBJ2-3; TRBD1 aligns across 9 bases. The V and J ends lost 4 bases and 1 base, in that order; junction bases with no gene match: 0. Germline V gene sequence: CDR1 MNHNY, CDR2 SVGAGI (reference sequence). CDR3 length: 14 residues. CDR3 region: CASSWTGGTDTQYF. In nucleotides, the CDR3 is TGTGCCAGCAGTTGGACAGGGGGCACAGATACGCAGTATTTT.

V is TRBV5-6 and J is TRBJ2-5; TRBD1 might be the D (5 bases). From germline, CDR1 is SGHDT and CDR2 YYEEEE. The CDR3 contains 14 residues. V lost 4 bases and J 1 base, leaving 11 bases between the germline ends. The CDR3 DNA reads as TGTGCCAGCAGCCGACAGAGGCTCCAAGAGACCCAGTACTTC. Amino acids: CASSRQRLQETQYF.

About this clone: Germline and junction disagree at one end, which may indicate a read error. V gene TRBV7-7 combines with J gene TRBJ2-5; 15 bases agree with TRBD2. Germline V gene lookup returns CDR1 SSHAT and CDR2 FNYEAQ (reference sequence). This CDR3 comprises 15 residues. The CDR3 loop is CASSLGTSGGETQYF. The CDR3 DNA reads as TGTGCTAGCAGCTTAGGGACTAGCGGGGGGGAGACCCAGTACTTC.

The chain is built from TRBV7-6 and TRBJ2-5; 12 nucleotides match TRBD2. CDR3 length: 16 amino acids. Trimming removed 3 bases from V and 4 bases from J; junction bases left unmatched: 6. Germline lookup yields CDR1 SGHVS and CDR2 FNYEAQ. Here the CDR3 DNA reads TGTGCCAGCAGCTTGGTGACTAGCGGGGGAGGAGAGACCCAGTACTTC. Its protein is CASSLVTSGGGETQYF.

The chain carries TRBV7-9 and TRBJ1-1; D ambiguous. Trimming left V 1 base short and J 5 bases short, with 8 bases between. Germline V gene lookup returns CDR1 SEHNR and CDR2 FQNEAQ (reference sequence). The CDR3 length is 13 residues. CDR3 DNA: TGTGCCAGCAGCTTAGAGGAGGTAACTGAAGCTTTCTTT. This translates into CASSLEEVTEAFF.

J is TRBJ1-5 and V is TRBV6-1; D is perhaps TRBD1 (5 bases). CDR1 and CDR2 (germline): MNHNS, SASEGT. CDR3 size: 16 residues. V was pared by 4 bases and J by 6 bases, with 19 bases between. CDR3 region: CASSVGLQGGFQPQHF. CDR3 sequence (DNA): TGTGCCAGCAGTGTGGGTTTGCAGGGAGGGTTTCAGCCCCAGCATTTT.

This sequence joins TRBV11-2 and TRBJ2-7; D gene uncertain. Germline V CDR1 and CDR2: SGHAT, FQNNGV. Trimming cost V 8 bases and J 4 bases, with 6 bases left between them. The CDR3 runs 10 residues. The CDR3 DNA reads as TGTGCCAGCGGGATTTACGAGCAGTACTTC. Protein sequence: CASGIYEQYF.

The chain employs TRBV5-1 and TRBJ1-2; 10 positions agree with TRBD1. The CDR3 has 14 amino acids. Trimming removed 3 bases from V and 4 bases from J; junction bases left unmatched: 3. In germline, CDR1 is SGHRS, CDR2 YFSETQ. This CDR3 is CASSSGTGVYGYTF. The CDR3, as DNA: TGCGCCAGCAGCTCCGGGACAGGGGTCTATGGCTACACCTTC.